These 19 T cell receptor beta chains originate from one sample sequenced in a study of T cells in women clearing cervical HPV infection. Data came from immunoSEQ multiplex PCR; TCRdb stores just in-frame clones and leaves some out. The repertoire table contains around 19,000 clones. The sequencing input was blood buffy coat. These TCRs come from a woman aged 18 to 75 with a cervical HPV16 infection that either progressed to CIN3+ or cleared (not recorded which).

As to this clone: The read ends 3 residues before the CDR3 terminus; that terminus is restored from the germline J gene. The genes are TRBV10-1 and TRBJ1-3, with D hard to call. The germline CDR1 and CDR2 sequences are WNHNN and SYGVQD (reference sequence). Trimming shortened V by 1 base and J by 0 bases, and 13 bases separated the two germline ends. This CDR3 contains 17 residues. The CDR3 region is CASSELGPKSSGNTIYF. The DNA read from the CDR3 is TGCGCCAGCAGTGAGTTAGGGCCGAAGAGCTCTGGAAACACC.

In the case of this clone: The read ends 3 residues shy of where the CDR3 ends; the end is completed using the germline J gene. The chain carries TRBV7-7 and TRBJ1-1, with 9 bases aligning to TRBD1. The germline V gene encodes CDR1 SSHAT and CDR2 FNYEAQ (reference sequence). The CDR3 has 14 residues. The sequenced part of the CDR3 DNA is TGTGCCAGCAGCCCCAACAGGGGGCAAGAGACA. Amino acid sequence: CASSPNRGQET. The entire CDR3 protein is CASSPNRGQETAFF.

The CDR3 loop is CSAQLAGQYEQYF. CDR3 DNA (partial): TGCAGTGCACAACTAGCGGGACAGTACGAG. The chain carries TRBV20-1 and TRBJ2-7; 10 bases map to TRBD2. The read terminates 3 residues before the CDR3 end, so the remaining end is supplied by the germline J gene. CDR1 is DFQATT and CDR2 is SNEGSKA in the germline V gene (reference sequence). CDR3 length equals 13 residues. J gave up 4 bases and V 6 bases, and 6 bases lay outside the gene matches.

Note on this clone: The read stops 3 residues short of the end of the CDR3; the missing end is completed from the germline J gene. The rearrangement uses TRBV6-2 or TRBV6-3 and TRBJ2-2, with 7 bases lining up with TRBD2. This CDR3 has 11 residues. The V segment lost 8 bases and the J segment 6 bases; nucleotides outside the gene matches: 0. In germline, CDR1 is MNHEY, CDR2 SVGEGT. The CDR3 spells CASRGAGELFF. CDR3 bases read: TGTGCCAGCCGGGGGGCCGGGGAG.

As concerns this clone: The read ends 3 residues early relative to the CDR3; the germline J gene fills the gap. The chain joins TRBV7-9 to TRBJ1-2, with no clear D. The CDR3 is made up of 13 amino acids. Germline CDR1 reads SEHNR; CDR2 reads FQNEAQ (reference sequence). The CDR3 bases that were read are TGTGCCAGCAGCTTAGGTCGCACATACGAC. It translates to CASSLGRTYD. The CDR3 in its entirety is CASSLGRTYDYTF.

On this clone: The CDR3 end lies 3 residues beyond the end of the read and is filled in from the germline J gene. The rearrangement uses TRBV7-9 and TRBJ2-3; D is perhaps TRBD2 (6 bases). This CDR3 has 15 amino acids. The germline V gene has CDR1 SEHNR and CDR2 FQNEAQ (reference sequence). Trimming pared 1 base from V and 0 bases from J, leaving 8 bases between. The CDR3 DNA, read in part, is TGTGCCAGCAGCTTAGGCGGGGCAAGCACAGATACG. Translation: CASSLGGASTDT. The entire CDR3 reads CASSLGGASTDTQYF.

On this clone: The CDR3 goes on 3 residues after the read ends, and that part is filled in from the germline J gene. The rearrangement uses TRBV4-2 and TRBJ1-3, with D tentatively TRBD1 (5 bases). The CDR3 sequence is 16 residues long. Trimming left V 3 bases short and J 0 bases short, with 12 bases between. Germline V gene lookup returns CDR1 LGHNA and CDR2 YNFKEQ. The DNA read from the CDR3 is TGTGCCAGCAGCCAGGTGACAGAAATCTCTGGAAACACC. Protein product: CASSQVTEISGNT. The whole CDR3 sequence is CASSQVTEISGNTIYF.

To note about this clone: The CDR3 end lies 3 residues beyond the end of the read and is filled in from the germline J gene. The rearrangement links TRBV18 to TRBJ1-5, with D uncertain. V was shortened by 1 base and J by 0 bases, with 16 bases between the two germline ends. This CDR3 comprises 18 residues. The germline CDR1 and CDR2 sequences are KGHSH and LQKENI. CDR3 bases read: TGTGCCAGCTCACCACTGGCAAGAATATCATTTAGCAATCAGCCC. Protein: CASSPLARISFSNQP. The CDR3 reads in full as CASSPLARISFSNQPQHF.

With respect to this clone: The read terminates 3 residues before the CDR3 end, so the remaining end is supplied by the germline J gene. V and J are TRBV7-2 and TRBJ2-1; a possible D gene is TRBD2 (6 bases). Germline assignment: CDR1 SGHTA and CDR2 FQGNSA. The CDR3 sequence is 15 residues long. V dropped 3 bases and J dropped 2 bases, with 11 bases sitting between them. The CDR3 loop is CASSLEGLTYNEQFF. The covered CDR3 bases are TGTGCCAGCAGCTTGGAGGGGCTTACCTACAATGAG. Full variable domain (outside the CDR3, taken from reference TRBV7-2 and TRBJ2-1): GAGVSQSPSNKVTEKGKDVELRCDPISGHTALYWYRQSLGQGLEFLIYFQGNSAPDKSGLPSDRFSAERTGGSVSTLTIQRTQQEDSAVYLCASSLEGLTYNEQFFGPGTRLTVL.

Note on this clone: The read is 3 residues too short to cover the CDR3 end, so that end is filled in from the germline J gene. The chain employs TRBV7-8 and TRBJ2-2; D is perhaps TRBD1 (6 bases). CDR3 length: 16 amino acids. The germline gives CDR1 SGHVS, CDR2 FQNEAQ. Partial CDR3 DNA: TGTGCCAGCAGCCAGACCGGACAGAGCTATAATTCACCG. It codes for CASSQTGQSYNSP. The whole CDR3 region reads CASSQTGQSYNSPLFF.

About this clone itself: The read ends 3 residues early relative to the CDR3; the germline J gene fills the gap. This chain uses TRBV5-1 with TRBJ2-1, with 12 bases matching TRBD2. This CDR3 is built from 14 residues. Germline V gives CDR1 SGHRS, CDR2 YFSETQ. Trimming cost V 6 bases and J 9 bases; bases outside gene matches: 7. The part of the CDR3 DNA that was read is TGCGCCAGCACCCTGACTAGCGGGAGCGTTGAG. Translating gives CASTLTSGSVE. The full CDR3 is CASTLTSGSVEQFF.

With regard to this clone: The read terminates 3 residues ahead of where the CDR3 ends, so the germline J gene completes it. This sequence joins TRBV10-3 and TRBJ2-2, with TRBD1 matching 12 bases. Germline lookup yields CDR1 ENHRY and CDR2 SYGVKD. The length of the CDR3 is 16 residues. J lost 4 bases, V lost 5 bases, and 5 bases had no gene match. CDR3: CAISPGQGAGTGELFF. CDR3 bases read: TGTGCCATCAGTCCGGGACAGGGGGCCGGCACCGGGGAG.

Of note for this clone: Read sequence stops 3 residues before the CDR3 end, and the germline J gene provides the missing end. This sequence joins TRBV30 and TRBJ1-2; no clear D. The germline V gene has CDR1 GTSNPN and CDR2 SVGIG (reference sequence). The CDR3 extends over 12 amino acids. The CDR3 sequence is CAWSVFADTYTF. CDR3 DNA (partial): TGTGCCTGGAGTGTATTCGCAGATACC.

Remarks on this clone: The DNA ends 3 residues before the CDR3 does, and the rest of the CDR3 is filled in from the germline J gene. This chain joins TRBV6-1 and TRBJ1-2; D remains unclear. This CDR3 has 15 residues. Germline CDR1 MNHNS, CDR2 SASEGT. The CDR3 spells CASSEALHRTDTYTF. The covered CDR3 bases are TGTGCCAGCAGTGAAGCGCTTCACCGTACAGATACC.

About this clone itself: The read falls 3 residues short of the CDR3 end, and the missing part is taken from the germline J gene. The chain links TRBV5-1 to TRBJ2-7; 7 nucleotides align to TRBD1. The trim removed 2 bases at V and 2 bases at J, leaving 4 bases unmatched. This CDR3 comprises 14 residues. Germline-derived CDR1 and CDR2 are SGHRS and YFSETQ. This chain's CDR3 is CASSLNRGTYEQYF. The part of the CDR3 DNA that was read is TGCGCCAGCAGCTTAAACAGGGGTACCTACGAG.

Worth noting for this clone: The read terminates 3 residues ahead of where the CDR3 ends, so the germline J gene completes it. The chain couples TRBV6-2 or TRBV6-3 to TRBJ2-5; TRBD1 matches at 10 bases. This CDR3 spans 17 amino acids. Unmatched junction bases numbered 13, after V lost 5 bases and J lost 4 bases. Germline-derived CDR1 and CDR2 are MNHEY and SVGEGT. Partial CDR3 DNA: TGTGCCAGCAGTCCTGGAGATCGGACAGGGGGAAGAGAGACC. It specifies CASSPGDRTGGRET. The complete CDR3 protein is CASSPGDRTGGRETQYF.

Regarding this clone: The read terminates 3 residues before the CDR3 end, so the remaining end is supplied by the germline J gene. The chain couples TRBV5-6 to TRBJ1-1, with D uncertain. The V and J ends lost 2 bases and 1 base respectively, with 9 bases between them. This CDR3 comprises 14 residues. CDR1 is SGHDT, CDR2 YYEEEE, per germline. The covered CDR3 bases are TGTGCCAGCAGCTTACTTCCCAAGAACACTGAA. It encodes CASSLLPKNTE. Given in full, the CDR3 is CASSLLPKNTEAFF.

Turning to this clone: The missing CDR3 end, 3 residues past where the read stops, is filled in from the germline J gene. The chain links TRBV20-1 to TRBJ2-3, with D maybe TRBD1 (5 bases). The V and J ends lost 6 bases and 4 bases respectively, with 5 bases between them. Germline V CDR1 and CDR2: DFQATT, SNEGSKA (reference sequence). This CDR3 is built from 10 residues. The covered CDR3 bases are TGCAGTGCCAGGGCAGATACG. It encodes CSARADT. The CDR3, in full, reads CSARADTQYF.

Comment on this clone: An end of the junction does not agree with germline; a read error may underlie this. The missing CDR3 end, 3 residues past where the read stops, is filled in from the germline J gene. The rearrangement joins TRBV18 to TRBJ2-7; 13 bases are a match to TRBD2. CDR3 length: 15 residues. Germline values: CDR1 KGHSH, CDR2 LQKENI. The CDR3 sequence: CASSPLAGGYYEQYF. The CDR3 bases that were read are TGTGCCAGCTCCCCACTAGCGGGAGGGTACTACGAG.